This is a list of T cell receptor beta chains from one sample in a study of blood T cells in healthy people across ages. MiXCR, applied by TCRdb to the 5' RACE reads, yields one record per CDR3 protein. This table holds 600,000 to 900,000 distinct CDR3 sequences, around 24% found once. These data were also filed under a second study, of T cells of mothers and their children.

The specimen was blood. Receptors were obtained from a boy aged 10-17 years in good health. CDR3s include the opening cysteine and the closing phenylalanine or tryptophan. The D gene is left open where the match is weak. The size field is filled for only some rows; it gives once, few, many or a size class.

v_call	j_call	clone_size	d_call	cdr3_aa	cdr3_nt
TRBV6-5	TRBJ1-6	.	TRBD1	CASSYKGQGSSPLHF	TGTGCCAGCAGCTACAAGGGACAGGGTTCTTCACCCCTCCACTTT
TRBV6-7	TRBJ1-4	.	TRBD1	CASKIQTGTGEKLFF	TGTGCCAGCAAGATCCAAACAGGGACAGGTGAAAAACTGTTTTTT
TRBV2	TRBJ2-7	.	.	CASMGKNYEQYF	TGTGCCAGCATGGGCAAAAACTACGAGCAGTACTTC
TRBV10-2	TRBJ1-4	.	TRBD1	CATYSFGTGDEKLFF	TGCGCCACTTATTCCTTTGGGACAGGGGACGAAAAACTGTTTTTT
TRBV15	TRBJ2-7	.	TRBD1	CATRIDRGQYEQYF	TGTGCCACCCGGATCGACAGGGGGCAATACGAGCAGTACTTC
TRBV10-3	TRBJ1-4	.	.	CAISDQDGANEKLFF	TGTGCCATCAGTGACCAGGATGGAGCTAATGAAAAACTGTTTTTT
TRBV18	TRBJ2-7	few	TRBD1	CASSPTGGHEQYF	TGTGCCAGCTCACCAACAGGGGGGCACGAGCAGTACTTC
TRBV6-6	TRBJ1-3	.	.	CASSTRRDSGNTIYF	TGTGCCAGCAGTACCCGACGGGACTCTGGAAACACCATATATTTT
TRBV12-3/TRBV12-4	TRBJ2-7	few	TRBD1	CASSLDGTGNNEQYF	TGTGCCAGCAGTTTAGATGGGACAGGGAACAACGAGCAGTACTTC
TRBV7-2	TRBJ2-2	.	.	CASSFGGALGAGELFF	TGTGCCAGCAGCTTTGGGGGTGCCTTGGGTGCCGGGGAGCTGTTTTTT
TRBV5-1	TRBJ1-4	.	.	CASSPRGREAAREDGLFF	TGCGCCAGCAGCCCCCGAGGGCGCGAGGCCGCTAGAGAGGATGGGCTGTTTTTT
TRBV20-1	TRBJ2-7	.	.	CSARSREHEQYF	TGCAGTGCTAGGTCCAGGGAGCACGAGCAGTACTTC
TRBV27	TRBJ2-3	.	.	CASSLLRRSSTDTQYF	TGTGCCAGCAGTTTATTGAGGAGGTCTAGCACAGATACGCAGTATTTT
TRBV29-1	TRBJ1-2	.	.	CSAPGRYGYTF	TGCAGCGCTCCGGGCCGCTATGGCTACACCTTC
TRBV9	TRBJ2-7	.	TRBD1	CASSGTGVSYEQYF	TGTGCCAGCAGCGGTACAGGGGTCTCCTACGAGCAGTACTTC
TRBV12-3/TRBV12-4	TRBJ2-7	few	TRBD1	CAAGDSYEQYF	TGTGCCGCTGGGGACAGTTACGAGCAGTACTTC
TRBV6-5	TRBJ1-1	.	TRBD1	CASSYPEGAGNTEAFF	TGTGCCAGCAGTTACCCAGAGGGGGCGGGGAACACTGAAGCCTTCTTT